What follows describes a single TCR beta chain. The sample is drawn from a study of cytomegalovirus exposure and HLA in healthy donors. 60 Vbeta and 13 Jbeta primers were used in PCR. This table comes from immunoSEQ multiplex PCR, and its TCRdb copy is limited to in-frame clones, with some not included. The sample lists more than 90,000 clones; around 73% were seen once. Germline values: CDR1 MDHEN, CDR2 SYDVKM. This CDR3 is built from 14 residues. The V end lost 2 bases, the J end lost 6 bases, and 13 bases lay between the germline ends. Sequenced sample: PBMCs. This clonotype originated in a woman aged 40-49 years in good health and CMV-seronegative. This sequence joins TRBV28 and TRBJ1-1; D might be TRBD1 (6 bases). The CDR3 region has the DNA TGTGCCAGCAGTTTAGGGATGGACAGTGCTGAAGCTTTCTTT. Residues: CASSLGMDSAEAFF. The variable domain in full, with the rest retrieved from reference TRBV28 and TRBJ1-1, is DVKVTQSSRYLVKRTGEKVFLECVQDMDHENMFWYRQDPGLGLRLIYFSYDVKMKEKGDIPEGYSVSREKKERFSLILESASTNQTSMYLCASSLGMDSAEAFFGQGTRLTVV.